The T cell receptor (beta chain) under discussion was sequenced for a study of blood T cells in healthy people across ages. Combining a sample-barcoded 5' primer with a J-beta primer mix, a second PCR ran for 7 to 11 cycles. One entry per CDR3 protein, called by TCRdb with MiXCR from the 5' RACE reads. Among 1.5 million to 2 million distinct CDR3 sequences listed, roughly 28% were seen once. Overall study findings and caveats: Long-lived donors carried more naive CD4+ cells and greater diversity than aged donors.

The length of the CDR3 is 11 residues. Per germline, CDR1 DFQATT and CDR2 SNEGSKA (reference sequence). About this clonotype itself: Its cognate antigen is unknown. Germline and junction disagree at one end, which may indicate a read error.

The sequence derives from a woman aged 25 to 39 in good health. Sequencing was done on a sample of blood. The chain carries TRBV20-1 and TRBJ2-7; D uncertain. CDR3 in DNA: TGCTGTGCTAAGTACCAATACGAGCAGTACTTC. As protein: CCAKYQYEQYF.